Ten or more counts support the clone carrying this T cell receptor beta chain. The data originate from a study of OX40 agonist ivuxolimab in advanced cancers. Generated by immunoSEQ multiplex PCR, the TCRdb table keeps only in-frame clones and is missing some. Altogether 70,000 or so clones are present, 85% being singletons, with the ten largest covering roughly 6%. V dropped 5 bases and J dropped 0; count of bases not matched to a gene: 1. The germline V gene encodes CDR1 SGHTA and CDR2 FQGTGA. This CDR3 comprises 16 residues. The chain carries TRBV7-3 and TRBJ2-3, with 14 bases fitting TRBD2. This sequence originates from an adult with an advanced solid tumor such as melanoma, head and neck, liver or kidney cancer. The sample in question was CD4+ or CD8+ T cells sorted from blood, obtained in a trial of the OX40 agonist ivuxolimab. In nucleotides, the CDR3 is TGTGCCAGCAGCCGACTAGCGGGGGGGAGCACAGATACGCAGTATTTT. Translating it yields CASSRLAGGSTDTQYF. Full variable domain (remainder filled in from reference TRBV7-3 and TRBJ2-3): GAGVSQTPSNKVTEKGKYVELRCDPISGHTALYWYRQSLGQGPEFLIYFQGTGAADDSGLPNDRFFAVRPEGSVSTLKIQRTERGDSAVYLCASSRLAGGSTDTQYFGPGTRLTVL.